This T cell receptor beta chain was observed in a study of T-cell memory formation after mild COVID-19. TCRdb called the 5' RACE reads again in MiXCR, with one record for every CDR3 protein. The sample contains 350,000 or so distinct CDR3 sequences, less than 25% of which appear only once. Findings and caveats of the study: Among CD4+ contracting clones, most were CM and EM, and CD8+ ones EMRA. Second-wave clones with a day 37 peak had unconfirmed SARS-CoV-2 specificity.

A note on this clonotype: Its antigen remains unknown.

Germline CDR1 is MNHEY and CDR2 is SVGAGI. Trimming left V 6 bases short and J 0 bases short, with 9 bases between. The CDR3 loop spans 14 amino acids. The rearrangement links TRBV6-5 to TRBJ1-3, with D perhaps TRBD1 (5 bases). This receptor was obtained from a man in his late teens or twenties who had mild COVID-19 (a few samples of this study predate the infection). Cell type and time point are not known. The sequencing sample was made of PBMCs or a T cell subset sorted from them (not recorded which). In DNA form, the CDR3 reads TGTGCCAGCAGCCAGGGTTACTCTGGAAACACCATATATTTT. Encoded protein: CASSQGYSGNTIYF.